This T cell receptor beta chain was obtained from a study of T-cell reconstitution after alpha-beta-depleted transplantation in children. The germline V gene has CDR1 MNHEY and CDR2 SVGEGT. The CDR3 has 13 residues. Trimming removed 10 bases from V and 5 bases from J; junction bases left unmatched: 6. Preparation of the TCRbeta library used unique molecular identifiers. TCRdb passed the PCR reads through MiXCR, listing each CDR3 protein once. The sample yields roughly 610,000 distinct CDR3 sequences, over 9.5% seen once. This chain joins TRBV6-2 or TRBV6-3 and TRBJ2-3; 10 bases map to TRBD2. Source: PBMCs from the stem cell graft donor, taken from the stem cell graft. The sequence derives from a human donor who donated a stem cell graft to a child with acute myeloid leukemia. CDR3 residues: CATRTSGLDTQYF. The CDR3 coding sequence is TGTGCCACCAGGACTAGCGGACTAGATACGCAGTATTTT.